This T cell receptor beta chain was captured by sequencing in a study of T-cell memory formation after mild COVID-19. The overall study: Across donors, TCR clusters were largely donor specific. Findings and limits, study-wide: Clones that contracted from day 15 to 85 had balanced CD4/CD8; later expanders were CD4+ biased. CD4+ contracting clones were mainly CM and EM; CD8+ ones, EMRA.

TCRdb reprocessed the 5' RACE reads with MiXCR, giving one entry per CDR3 protein. Of a few hundred thousand distinct CDR3 sequences listed, roughly a fifth were seen once; the top ten hold around 21%. This clonotype has just a few counts. The antigen remains undetermined. Sequenced: PBMCs or a T cell subset sorted from them (not recorded which). This TCR derives from a man between 18 and 29 years old who had mild COVID-19 (a few samples of this study predate the infection). Cell type and time point are not known.

DNA of the CDR3: TGCGCCAGCAGCCAGGCCCAGCGGGCGGGATTTAATGAGCAGTTCTTC. Protein: CASSQAQRAGFNEQFF. This chain uses TRBV4-3 with TRBJ2-1, with D maybe TRBD2 (6 bases). The CDR3 runs 16 residues. Germline CDR1 and CDR2: LGHNA and YSLEER. Deletions cut 3 bases from V and 7 bases from J, with 19 bases between.